The 16 T cell receptor beta chains below come from one sample, sequenced in a study of blood T cell repertoires in COVID-19. Data came from immunoSEQ multiplex PCR; TCRdb stores just in-frame clones and leaves some out. The table lists roughly 220,000 clones, 84% of them singletons. The sequencing sample was made of peripheral blood. The source is a man aged 30-40 years with active or convalescent COVID-19.

V and J are TRBV5-1 and TRBJ2-7; 8 nucleotides line up with TRBD1. This CDR3 is built from 19 residues. Germline values: CDR1 SGHRS, CDR2 YFSETQ. Trimming removed 0 bases from V and 1 base from J; junction bases left unmatched: 15. CDR3 sequence reads: CASSLGWTGQNSKSYEQYF. As DNA, the CDR3 is TGCGCCAGCAGCTTGGGCTGGACAGGGCAAAACAGTAAGTCCTACGAGCAGTACTTC.

The chain is built from TRBV6-2 or TRBV6-3 and TRBJ2-7; D is perhaps TRBD2 (5 bases). The CDR3 has 14 residues. V lost 3 bases and J lost 4, with 13 bases in between. Germline CDR1 and CDR2: MNHEY and SVGEGT. The CDR3 here is CASSYDRGSYEQYF. In DNA, the CDR3 is TGTGCCAGCAGTTATGATCGGGGTTCGTACGAGCAGTACTTC.

V usage is TRBV18 and J usage is TRBJ2-2; TRBD1 matches 10 bases. The CDR3 sequence is 16 residues long. With V trimmed by 4 bases and J by 7 bases, 9 bases remained unmatched. Germline values: CDR1 KGHSH, CDR2 LQKENI. CDR3 protein: CASSRSGTGEIGELFF. In nucleotides, the CDR3 is TGTGCCAGCTCACGTTCCGGGACAGGGGAGATCGGGGAGCTGTTTTTT. The entire variable domain, with the rest obtained from reference TRBV18 and TRBJ2-2, is as follows: NAGVMQNPRHLVRRRGQEARLRCSPMKGHSHVYWYRQLPEEGLKFMVYLQKENIIDESGMPKERFSAEFPKEGPSILRIQQVVRGDSAAYFCASSRSGTGEIGELFFGEGSRLTVL.

The chain has TRBV27 and TRBJ1-1; TRBD1 is a possible D gene (5 bases). The V end lost 10 bases, the J end lost 0 bases, and 12 bases lay between the germline ends. Germline V gene sequence: CDR1 MNHEY, CDR2 SMNVEV (reference sequence). The CDR3 has 13 residues. CDR3: CATSRGVNTEAFF. As DNA, the CDR3 is TGTGCCACCTCCCGGGGGGTGAACACTGAAGCTTTCTTT.

V usage is TRBV19 and J usage is TRBJ1-5; D is ambiguous. Germline V gene lookup returns CDR1 LNHDA and CDR2 SQIVND (reference sequence). The V and J ends lost 7 bases and 2 bases respectively, with 9 bases between them. This CDR3 contains 13 residues. CDR3 sequence reads: CASKGGGNQPQHF. Here the CDR3 DNA reads TGTGCCAGTAAGGGAGGTGGCAATCAGCCCCAGCATTTT.

This chain links TRBV7-9 with TRBJ2-7; tentatively, D is TRBD2 (6 bases). The V gene lost 5 bases and the J gene lost 2 bases, with 22 bases spanning the gap. Germline assignment: CDR1 SEHNR and CDR2 FQNEAQ (reference sequence). The CDR3 sequence is 17 residues long. The CDR3 region is CASSAAAPGLRPYEQYF. CDR3 DNA sequence: TGTGCCAGCAGCGCCGCCGCACCGGGACTTAGACCCTACGAGCAGTACTTC.

The chain uses TRBV21-1 and TRBJ2-3; no check of the table's D call, TRBD2, against the DNA was made. TRBV21-1 is flagged as a pseudogene. The CDR3 covers 18 residues. The CDR3 spells CASSRTTTYPLDTDTQYF. CDR3 coding DNA: TGTGCCAGCAGCAGAACAACGACTTACCCTCTCGACACAGATACGCAGTATTTT.

In its sample, this clone was seen once. The chain uses TRBV28 and TRBJ2-1; 8 nucleotides agree with TRBD2. The CDR3 totals 16 residues. Germline V gene data show CDR1 as MDHEN and CDR2 as SYDVKM. V lost 6 bases to trimming and J lost 0 bases; unmatched junction nucleotides: 7. CDR3 in DNA: TGTGCCAGCAGCGGAGCGGGAGCAAGCTCCTACAATGAGCAGTTCTTC. It yields the protein CASSGAGASSYNEQFF.

The J gene is TRBJ2-3, the V gene TRBV24-1; no clear D gene. V lost 0 bases to trimming and J lost 2 bases, with 5 bases between them. The CDR3 spans 14 residues. Germline CDR1 and CDR2: KGHDR and SFDVKD. DNA for the CDR3: TGTGCCACCAGTGATTTGACAGTCACAGATACGCAGTATTTT. This sequence encodes CATSDLTVTDTQYF.

V is TRBV6-2 or TRBV6-3 and J is TRBJ2-7; TRBD2 matches 9 bases. The CDR3 consists of 15 residues. Trimming removed 2 bases from V and 5 bases from J; junction bases left unmatched: 7. Germline assignment: CDR1 MNHEY and CDR2 SVGEGT. The CDR3 sequence: CASSYGGGARNEQYF. CDR3 sequence (DNA): TGTGCCAGCAGTTACGGCGGGGGGGCTCGGAACGAGCAGTACTTC.

V is TRBV7-9 and J is TRBJ1-1, with 7 positions matching TRBD1. Germline trimming cut 5 bases from V and 5 bases from J; bases unmatched to any gene: 5. The CDR3 is 13 amino acids. CDR1 is SEHNR and CDR2 is FQNEAQ in the germline V gene (reference sequence). The CDR3 DNA is TGTGCCAGCAGCCCCCACAGGGGAACTGAAGCTTTCTTT. Amino acids: CASSPHRGTEAFF. The whole variable domain, remainder taken from reference TRBV7-9 and TRBJ1-1, is DTGVSQNPRHKITKRGQNVTFRCDPISEHNRLYWYRQTLGQGPEFLTYFQNEAQLEKSRLLSDRFSAERPKGSFSTLEIQRTEQGDSAMYLCASSPHRGTEAFFGQGTRLTVV.

The chain joins TRBV2 to TRBJ2-1; 11 bases align to TRBD2. This CDR3 contains 16 residues. V trimming: 7 bases; J trimming: 3 bases; junction bases outside the gene matches: 8. CDR1 is SNHLY, CDR2 FYNNEI, per germline. The CDR3 spells CASTSRGTSGYNEQFF. The CDR3 DNA is TGTGCCAGCACCTCTCGCGGGACTAGCGGCTACAATGAGCAGTTCTTC.

This chain joins TRBV5-6 and TRBJ2-7; TRBD1 might be the D (6 bases). Germline CDR1 is SGHDT and CDR2 is YYEEEE. V was pared by 4 bases and J by 2 bases, with 10 bases between. CDR3 length: 13 residues. The chain's CDR3 is CASSLTGTYEQYF. The CDR3 DNA is TGTGCCAGCAGCCTGACAGGTACCTACGAGCAGTACTTC.

The chain couples TRBV18 to TRBJ1-6; possible D gene TRBD1, 5 bases. Deletions cut 6 bases from V and 0 bases from J, with 9 bases between. Per germline, CDR1 KGHSH and CDR2 LQKENI. The CDR3 is 15 amino acids. The CDR3 loop reads CASSPGGSYNSPLHF. CDR3 sequence (DNA): TGTGCCAGCTCCCCCGGGGGCTCCTATAATTCACCCCTCCACTTT.

The chain has TRBV5-5 and TRBJ2-1; the D gene is possibly TRBD2 (6 bases). The CDR3 has 15 residues. The V gene's germline CDR1 is SGHKS and CDR2 YYEKEE (reference sequence). Trimming cost V 4 bases and J 4 bases, with 15 bases left between them. The CDR3 DNA reads TGTGCCAGCAGCCACAGCTCCAGCGGGTACAATGAGCAGTTCTTC. It codes for CASSHSSSGYNEQFF. The complete variable domain, with remaining parts taken from reference TRBV5-5 and TRBJ2-1, reads DAGVTQSPTHLIKTRGQQVTLRCSPISGHKSVSWYQQVLGQGPQFIFQYYEKEERGRGNFPDRFSARQFPNYSSELNVNALLLGDSALYLCASSHSSSGYNEQFFGPGTRLTVL.

In its sample, this clone was seen a few times. The DNA for the CDR3 is TGTGCCAGCAGTTCGGCCCGCGGGAGTACCTACAATGAGCAGTTCTTC. Encoded protein: CASSSARGSTYNEQFF. V and J are TRBV28 and TRBJ2-1, with 7 nucleotides matching TRBD2. The germline V gene has CDR1 MDHEN and CDR2 SYDVKM. The CDR3 totals 16 residues. V was clipped by 4 bases and J by 2 bases; unmatched bases: 8.